These 5 T cell receptor beta chains were sequenced from one sample in a study of cytomegalovirus exposure and HLA in healthy donors. 60 Vbeta and 13 Jbeta primers were used in PCR. Using immunoSEQ multiplex PCR, the repertoire was profiled, and TCRdb retains in-frame clones only, with some absent. The profile shows around 160,000 clones, 80% of them singletons. The material sequenced was PBMCs. All receptors come from a man between 18 and 35 years old in good health and CMV-seropositive.

The chain has TRBV2 and TRBJ2-7, with TRBD1 identical over 7 bases. V dropped 10 bases and J dropped 4; count of bases not matched to a gene: 7. The CDR3 has 12 residues. Germline V lookup: CDR1 SNHLY, CDR2 FYNNEI. This chain's CDR3 is CATRQGPYEQYF. The CDR3 DNA is TGTGCCACCAGACAGGGTCCTTACGAGCAGTACTTC.

CDR3 nucleotides: TGTGCCAGCAGCTTGTTCGCAGGGGCAACTAATGAAAAACTGTTTTTT. It yields the protein CASSLFAGATNEKLFF. The chain is built from TRBV5-6 and TRBJ1-4, with a weak D call TRBD1 (6 bases). The ends were cut back, 1 base at V and 0 bases at J, with 10 bases in the middle. The CDR3 consists of 16 residues. Germline values: CDR1 SGHDT, CDR2 YYEEEE.

The chain recombines TRBV11-2 with TRBJ1-1, with D possibly being TRBD1 (6 bases). The CDR3 loop spans 15 amino acids. Germline CDR1 reads SGHAT; CDR2 reads FQNNGV. The V gene lost 5 bases and the J gene lost 4 bases, with 17 bases spanning the gap. CDR3 DNA: TGTGCCAGCAGCCCCCGGGCAGGGGCGGTCACTGAAGCTTTCTTT. Protein product: CASSPRAGAVTEAFF.

The gene calls are TRBV25-1 and TRBJ1-5, with 9 bases that match TRBD1. From germline, CDR1 is MGHDK and CDR2 SYGVNS. There are 15 residues in the CDR3. The V segment lost 4 bases and the J segment 2 bases; nucleotides outside the gene matches: 3. In DNA form, the CDR3 reads TGTGCCAGCAGTGCGAGGACAGGGGGCAATCAGCCCCAGCATTTT. Translation gives CASSARTGGNQPQHF.

This clone was picked up a small number of times. This rearrangement joins TRBV6-6 to TRBJ1-1; D unclear. In germline, CDR1 is MNHNY, CDR2 SVGAGI (reference sequence). V dropped 2 bases and J dropped 1 base, with 5 bases sitting between them. The CDR3 is 13 residues long. The CDR3, as DNA: TGTGCCAGCAGTTACAACAGGAACACTGAAGCTTTCTTT. It encodes CASSYNRNTEAFF.